The clone carrying this T cell receptor (beta chain) was seen more than once but under ten times. No antigen is known for it. Germline CDR1 SGHRS, CDR2 YFSETQ. V lost 0 bases to trimming and J lost 2 bases, with 9 bases between them. CDR3 length: 14 amino acids. The data are from a study of CD8 T cells in ankylosing spondylitis. Study findings and constraints: Seemingly distinctive of ankylosing spondylitis blood was a TCR beta motif formed by eight highly homologous variants.

TCRdb reprocessed the 5' RACE reads with MiXCR, giving one entry per CDR3 protein. This sample has almost 250,000 distinct CDR3 sequences, with 32% found just once. The chain carries TRBV5-1 and TRBJ2-7; D is possibly TRBD2 (5 bases). The sequence was obtained from a male donor with ankylosing spondylitis or in good health (not recorded which). Sequencing was performed on blood, either unsorted or a sorted T cell fraction (not recorded which). The CDR3 is CASSLERSAYEQYF. Here the CDR3 DNA reads TGCGCCAGCAGCTTGGAGCGGTCCGCCTACGAGCAGTACTTC.